The source of this TCR beta chain is a study of blood T cell repertoires in COVID-19. Whole-study context: The origin of the acute and convalescent COVID-19 samples was the United States, Italy and Spain. In each case, the material was cDNA or gDNA derived from T cells, B-cell-depleted T cells, or PBMCs.

Between the trimmed V and J ends, which lost 2 bases and 2 bases, there was a span of 15 bases. The CDR3 loop spans 16 amino acids. Germline V gives CDR1 SGHTA, CDR2 FQGNSA. A Seattle source enrolled patients during active infection and followed them longitudinally. Under the authors' procedure: Using reference gene primer amplification, nucleated cell counts were estimated. Repertoires were generated with immunoSEQ multiplex PCR, while TCRdb's copy carries only in-frame clones and drops some. The D gene and trimming were derived from the DNA, and the V and J assignments and clone size from that table. The profile shows around 340,000 clones, roughly 87% of them singletons.

Sequences were obtained from peripheral blood. The chain recombines TRBV7-2 with TRBJ1-2, with D possibly being TRBD1 (5 bases). The sequence was obtained from a woman aged 60-75 years with COVID-19, enrolled during active disease. The CDR3 region is CASSLRGPGGNYGYTF. The CDR3 DNA follows: TGTGCCAGCAGCTTAAGGGGCCCGGGGGGGAACTATGGCTACACCTTC.